This note documents a single T cell receptor beta chain sequence. The antigen is not known. This entry is derived from a study of blood T cells in healthy people across ages. Study-level findings and limits: Those diversity estimates obtained from one million T cells were thought to be underestimates.

V lost 0 bases and J 4 bases, leaving 15 bases between the germline ends. Germline V gene data show CDR1 as LGHDT and CDR2 as YNNKEL (reference sequence). There are 16 residues in the CDR3. Primed by a sample-barcoded 5' primer and a J-beta primer mix, a second PCR proceeded for 7 to 11 cycles. TCRdb redid the calling of the 5' RACE reads with MiXCR, one entry per CDR3 protein. The sample includes 1,500,000 or so distinct CDR3 sequences, roughly 60% seen only once; the top ten take over 5.5%. The material sequenced was blood. The source is a man aged 18 to 35 in good health. V gene TRBV3-1 combines with J gene TRBJ1-1; D not certain. The CDR3 DNA is TGTGCCAGCAGCCAAGATAGGTCAGCAACGGCCACTGAAGCTTTCTTT. Translation gives CASSQDRSATATEAFF.